These 4 T cell receptor beta chains were sequenced from one sample in a study of patients and donors after allogeneic stem cell transplantation. TCRdb independently ran MiXCR on the RT-PCR reads; one entry per CDR3 protein. The table includes approximately 29,000 distinct CDR3 sequences, around 40% detected once. Sequenced: blood, either unsorted or a sorted T cell fraction (not recorded which). These receptors were taken from a human donor who was either an allogeneic HSCT recipient or a stem cell or donor lymphocyte infusion donor (not recorded which). It is not recorded whose cells these are; they may come from a transplant donor.

This clonotype appeared a few times. The chain has TRBV29-1 and TRBJ1-1; possible D gene TRBD1, 5 bases. This CDR3 is 11 amino acids long. V lost 4 bases, J lost 8 bases, and 11 bases lay in between. Germline V gene data show CDR1 as SQVTM and CDR2 as ANQGSEA. The CDR3: CSVARQPEAFF. As DNA, the CDR3 is TGCAGCGTTGCGCGACAGCCGGAAGCTTTCTTT.

The V and J genes are TRBV7-9 and TRBJ1-6; no definite D call. This CDR3 is 14 amino acids long. CDR1 and CDR2 (germline): SEHNR, FQNEAQ (reference sequence). V dropped 5 bases and J dropped 14 bases, with 19 bases sitting between them. The CDR3 reads CASSQSKTDSSLHF. CDR3 coding DNA: TGTGCCAGCAGCCAATCCAAAACAGATTCTTCCCTCCACTTT. Looking up the rest from reference TRBV7-9 and TRBJ1-6 gives the full variable domain: DTGVSQNPRHKITKRGQNVTFRCDPISEHNRLYWYRQTLGQGPEFLTYFQNEAQLEKSRLLSDRFSAERPKGSFSTLEIQRTEQGDSAMYLCASSQSKTDSSLHFGNGTRLTVT.

In its sample, this clonotype was seen a few times. This rearrangement joins TRBV29-1 to TRBJ1-2, with D perhaps TRBD1 (5 bases). Trimming shortened V by 3 bases and J by 6 bases, and 17 bases separated the two germline ends. This CDR3 is built from 14 residues. Germline V CDR1 and CDR2: SQVTM, ANQGSEA. The CDR3, as DNA: TGCAGCGTTGATTTCCCGGCCAGGGATGATGGCTACACCTTC. Encoded protein: CSVDFPARDDGYTF.

The CDR3 protein is CSARDSGEIGETQYF. CDR3 coding DNA: TGCAGTGCTAGAGATAGTGGGGAAATAGGGGAGACCCAGTACTTC. The V and J genes are TRBV20-1 and TRBJ2-5; D ambiguous. This CDR3 region has 15 residues. Germline V gene data show CDR1 as DFQATT and CDR2 as SNEGSKA (reference sequence). V shed 0 bases and J shed 5 bases, with 16 bases lying between them.